This T cell receptor beta chain was obtained from a study of monozygotic twins with inflammatory bowel disease. Findings of the study overall: Researchers were unable to tell different T cell subtypes apart. Fewer clonotypes were shared with others by IBD patients than by healthy twins, especially with disease activity.

The CDR3 is 14 amino acids. The germline V gene encodes CDR1 SGHNT and CDR2 YENEEA. Collection of a roughly 2.4 ml blood sample took place per donor. A note on this clonotype: Its specificity is unknown.

UMIs that had a 6-nucleotide sample barcode were put in using template switching. With the 5' RACE reads reprocessed, TCRdb shows one record per CDR3 protein and no DNA. Reported are approximately 330,000 distinct CDR3 sequences; the ten largest clones contain 2%. The chain is built from TRBV11-3 and TRBJ2-1. The sample consisted of blood. This clonotype originated in a human donor with ulcerative colitis or Crohn's disease, or a healthy co-twin of an affected twin (not recorded which). The CDR3 loop is CASSLADRSNEQFF.